One sample yielded the 9 T cell receptor beta chains listed below, sequenced in a study of blood T cells in healthy people across ages. The second PCR ran roughly 6 to 11 cycles with a sample-barcoded 5' primer and J-beta primers. A single record per CDR3 protein comes from TCRdb applying MiXCR to the 5' RACE reads. The sample holds hundreds of thousands of distinct CDR3 sequences, under 80% seen once. The sample comprised blood. The receptor set was obtained from a man aged 30 to 45 in good health.

This clonotype was recorded once. This chain connects TRBV9 to TRBJ2-1; tentatively, D is TRBD1 or TRBD2 (5 bases each). This CDR3 region has 15 residues. The germline V and J ends were trimmed by 4 bases and 7 bases, with 18 bases remaining between them. The V gene's germline CDR1 is SGDLS and CDR2 YYNGEE. The CDR3 coding sequence is TGTGCCAGCAGCACTAGACAGAGACCCGATAATGAGCAGTTCTTC. Translating gives CASSTRQRPDNEQFF.

V and J are TRBV28 and TRBJ2-5; D uncertain. The DNA end favors TRBJ2-7, so the J call may be wrong. The length of the CDR3 is 15 residues. Germline V gene sequence: CDR1 MDHEN, CDR2 SYDVKM. The DNA for the CDR3 is TGTGCCAGCAGTTTATATCGGGTCAGTCCTTACGAGCAGTACTTC. It specifies CASSLYRVSPYEQYF.

This CDR3 is CASASGAPNEKLFF. CDR3 in DNA: TGTGCCAGCGCATCGGGGGCACCTAATGAAAAACTGTTTTTT. The V gene is TRBV6-1, the J gene TRBJ1-4; the D gene is possibly TRBD1 (6 bases). Trimming left V 8 bases short and J 3 bases short, with 13 bases between. The germline CDR1 and CDR2 sequences are MNHNS and SASEGT. The CDR3 loop spans 14 amino acids.

The chain uses TRBV7-2 and TRBJ2-1; no firm D call. Germline assignment: CDR1 SGHTA and CDR2 FQGNSA. The V and J ends lost 2 bases and 7 bases respectively, with 6 bases between them. CDR3 size: 12 residues. Here the CDR3 reads CASSLFRNEQFF. The CDR3 DNA sequence: TGTGCCAGCAGCTTATTTCGAAATGAGCAGTTCTTC.

The chain uses TRBV20-1 and TRBJ2-3, with 13 bases matching TRBD2. Germline V gene sequence: CDR1 DFQATT, CDR2 SNEGSKA (reference sequence). The CDR3 length is 17 residues. The J segment lost 6 bases and the V segment lost 4 bases, leaving 13 bases of the junction unmatched. CDR3 DNA sequence: TGCAGTGCTACCGGGACTAGCGGGGTAGTGCATTCTGATACGCAGTATTTT. Residues: CSATGTSGVVHSDTQYF.

The genes are TRBV7-9 and TRBJ2-2; no definite D call. Trimming stripped 4 bases from V and 3 bases from J, with 3 bases between. The length of the CDR3 is 12 residues. CDR1 and CDR2 (germline): SEHNR, FQNEAQ (reference sequence). In nucleotides, the CDR3 is TGTGCCAGCAGCTCCTACACCGGGGAGCTGTTTTTT. Its protein is CASSSYTGELFF.

A few counts support this clonotype. This chain links TRBV28 with TRBJ2-7; 10 nucleotides line up with TRBD2. From germline, CDR1 is MDHEN and CDR2 SYDVKM. The CDR3 is made up of 15 amino acids. Trimming took 7 bases from V and 3 from J; bases not matched to a gene: 9. The CDR3 loop is CASTGLAGEVYEQYF. CDR3 sequence (DNA): TGTGCCAGCACTGGGCTAGCGGGGGAAGTCTACGAGCAGTACTTC.

This clonotype was found a few times. CDR3 DNA sequence: TGCAGTGCTGGTGGTAACAATGAGCAGTTCTTC. Amino acids: CSAGGNNEQFF. This chain uses TRBV20-1 with TRBJ2-1; D remains unclear. The CDR3 is made up of 11 amino acids. Trimming took 5 bases from V and 5 from J, leaving 7 bases between them. Germline V gene data show CDR1 as DFQATT and CDR2 as SNEGSKA (reference sequence).

V and J are TRBV6-1 and TRBJ1-6; D uncertain. With 8 bases removed from V and 6 bases from J, the gap between germline ends came to 20 bases. The CDR3 is 16 amino acids. Germline V gene lookup returns CDR1 MNHNS and CDR2 SASEGT. CDR3 amino acids: CASSRVAVRTNSPLHF. DNA for the CDR3: TGTGCCAGCTCGAGGGTGGCAGTAAGAACTAATTCACCCCTCCACTTT.